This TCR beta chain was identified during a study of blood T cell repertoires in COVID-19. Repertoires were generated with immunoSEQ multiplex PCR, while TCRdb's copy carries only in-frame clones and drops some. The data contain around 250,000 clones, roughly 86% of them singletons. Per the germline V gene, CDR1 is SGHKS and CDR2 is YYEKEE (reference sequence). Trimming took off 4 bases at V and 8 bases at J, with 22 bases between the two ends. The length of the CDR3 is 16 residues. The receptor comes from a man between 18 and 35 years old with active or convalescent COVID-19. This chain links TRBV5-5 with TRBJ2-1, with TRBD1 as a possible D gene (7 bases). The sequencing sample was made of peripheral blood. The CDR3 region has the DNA TGTGCCAGCAGCCAACGACAGGGCGGGATTTTTGATGAGCAGTTCTTC. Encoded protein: CASSQRQGGIFDEQFF.